This record looks at one TCR beta chain sequence and its context. No antigen is known for it. Germline is not matched at one junction end, which may reflect a read error. This entry comes from a study of T cell repertoires in cytomegalovirus infection. In the study overall: Public TCR beta signatures marked donors with CMV infection and the matching HLA.

A single record per CDR3 protein comes from TCRdb applying MiXCR to the reads. The table has hundreds of thousands of distinct CDR3 sequences, around 11% seen once. The V gene's germline CDR1 is MGHRA and CDR2 YSYEKL. This CDR3 comprises 14 residues. Study results and caveats: The ex vivo response was dominated by HLA-C-restricted CMV-specific TCR beta clonotypes. Adding up the frequency of public TCR beta families identified people who carried CMV plus the relevant HLA.

The chain joins TRBV4-1 to TRBJ1-4; D gene uncertain. The source is a human donor in good health (CMV status not recorded). Some clones in this sample may be carry-over from other donors' samples. The specimen was PBMCs. CDR3 in amino acids: CASSNREIEEKLFF. The DNA of the CDR3 is TGTGCCAGCAGCAACCGGGAGATCGAGGAAAAACTGTTTTTT.